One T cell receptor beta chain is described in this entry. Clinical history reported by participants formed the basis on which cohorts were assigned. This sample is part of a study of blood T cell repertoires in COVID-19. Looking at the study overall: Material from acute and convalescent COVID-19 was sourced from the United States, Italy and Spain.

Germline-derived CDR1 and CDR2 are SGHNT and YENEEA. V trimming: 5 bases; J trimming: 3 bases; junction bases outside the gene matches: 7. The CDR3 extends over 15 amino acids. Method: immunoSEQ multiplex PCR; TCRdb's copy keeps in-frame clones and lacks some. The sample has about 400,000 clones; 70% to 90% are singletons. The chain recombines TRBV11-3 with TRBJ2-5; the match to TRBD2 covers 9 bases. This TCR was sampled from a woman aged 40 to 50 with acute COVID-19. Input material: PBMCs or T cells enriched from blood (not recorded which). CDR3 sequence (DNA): TGTGCCAGCAGCCCAGGGACTAGCCCCGAAGAGACCCAGTACTTC. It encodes CASSPGTSPEETQYF.